The 10 T cell receptor beta chains given below trace back to one sample, sequenced in a study of patients and donors after allogeneic stem cell transplantation. TCRdb re-analysed the RT-PCR reads in MiXCR, keeping a single row per CDR3 protein. The data hold about 90,000 distinct CDR3 sequences, with approximately 49% observed a single time. The material sequenced was blood, either unsorted or a sorted T cell fraction (not recorded which). These receptors were collected from a human donor who was either an allogeneic HSCT recipient or a stem cell or donor lymphocyte infusion donor (not recorded which). It is not recorded whose cells these are; they may come from a transplant donor.

The rearrangement joins TRBV20-1 to TRBJ2-1; possibly TRBD1 for D (5 bases). CDR1 is DFQATT, CDR2 SNEGSKA, per germline (reference sequence). The CDR3 runs 11 residues. Trimming shortened V by 5 bases and J by 4 bases, and 6 bases separated the two germline ends. Here the CDR3 reads CSARQYNEQFF. For the CDR3, the DNA is TGCAGTGCTCGACAGTACAATGAGCAGTTCTTC.

J is TRBJ2-3 and V is TRBV5-1; 8 bases agree with TRBD2. Looked up from germline, CDR1 is SGHRS and CDR2 is YFSETQ. This CDR3 spans 15 amino acids. With V trimmed by 4 bases and J by 2 bases, 6 bases remained unmatched. CDR3 sequence (DNA): TGCGCCAGCAGCCGGAGCGGGGGCGACACAGATACGCAGTATTTT. Its translation: CASSRSGGDTDTQYF.

This clonotype showed up just once. The chain is built from TRBV7-2 and TRBJ2-3, with 7 bases matching TRBD2. Germline CDR1 reads SGHTA; CDR2 reads FQGNSA. CDR3 length: 17 amino acids. With 1 base clipped from V and 0 bases from J, the junction kept 7 bases outside the gene matches. CDR3 protein: CASSLVSLAASTDTQYF. The CDR3 DNA reads as TGTGCCAGCAGCTTAGTAAGCCTAGCGGCTAGCACAGATACGCAGTATTTT.

The rearrangement links TRBV9 to TRBJ2-7; D is unclear. The V end was cut by 4 bases, the J end by 3 bases, with 11 bases between. Germline V CDR1 and CDR2: SGDLS, YYNGEE. This CDR3 comprises 13 residues. The CDR3 sequence: CASSPVRLYEQYF. In nucleotides, the CDR3 is TGTGCCAGCAGCCCCGTACGACTCTACGAGCAGTACTTC.

V gene TRBV6-5 combines with J gene TRBJ1-6; D is possibly TRBD1 (6 bases). Trimming stripped 0 bases from V and 10 bases from J, with 19 bases between. Germline CDR1 reads MNHEY; CDR2 reads SVGAGI. The CDR3 is 17 amino acids. CDR3 region: CASSYSNREVTESPLHF. In DNA form, the CDR3 reads TGTGCCAGCAGTTACTCGAACAGGGAAGTCACGGAATCACCCCTCCACTTT.

This clonotype was counted a single time. This chain links TRBV4-2 with TRBJ1-5; D is undetermined. V lost 0 bases and J lost 6, with 12 bases in between. The length of the CDR3 is 15 residues. The V gene's germline CDR1 is LGHNA and CDR2 YNFKEQ. Here the CDR3 DNA reads TGTGCCAGCAGCCAAGAAGAAGGAGGAGGTCAGCCCCAGCATTTT. Its translation is CASSQEEGGGQPQHF.

The chain has TRBV27 and TRBJ2-7, with 9 bases aligning to TRBD1. Germline CDR1 MNHEY, CDR2 SMNVEV (reference sequence). This CDR3 contains 15 residues. The ends lost 2 bases at V and 1 base at J; junction bases unmatched: 3. CDR3 in amino acids: CASSLKTGGSYEQYF. Written as DNA, the CDR3 is TGTGCCAGCAGTTTAAAGACAGGGGGGTCCTACGAGCAGTACTTC.

This clonotype was seen only a few times. The chain combines TRBV7-2 with TRBJ1-2; 8 positions agree with TRBD1. Trimming removed 3 bases from V and 7 bases from J; junction bases left unmatched: 7. The CDR3 sequence is 14 residues long. Germline V gives CDR1 SGHTA, CDR2 FQGNSA. For the CDR3, the DNA is TGTGCCAGCAGCTTGGACAGGGTACTAACTGGCTACACCTTC. Residues: CASSLDRVLTGYTF.

CDR3 sequence (DNA): TGCAGTGCTAGTGGATCTTTGAACACTGAAGCTTTCTTT. Protein product: CSASGSLNTEAFF. The rearrangement uses TRBV20-1 and TRBJ1-1; D call uncertain. Germline CDR1 DFQATT, CDR2 SNEGSKA (reference sequence). The CDR3 totals 13 residues. V lost 3 bases to trimming and J lost 0 bases, with 8 bases between them.

In DNA form, the CDR3 reads TGCGCCAGCAGCTTGGGGGCAGGGCTTGAGACCCAGTACTTC. Translated: CASSLGAGLETQYF. The chain uses TRBV5-1 and TRBJ2-5; a weak D match, TRBD1 (5 bases). The CDR3 runs 14 residues. With 0 bases removed from V and 5 bases from J, the gap between germline ends came to 11 bases. Germline V gene data show CDR1 as SGHRS and CDR2 as YFSETQ.